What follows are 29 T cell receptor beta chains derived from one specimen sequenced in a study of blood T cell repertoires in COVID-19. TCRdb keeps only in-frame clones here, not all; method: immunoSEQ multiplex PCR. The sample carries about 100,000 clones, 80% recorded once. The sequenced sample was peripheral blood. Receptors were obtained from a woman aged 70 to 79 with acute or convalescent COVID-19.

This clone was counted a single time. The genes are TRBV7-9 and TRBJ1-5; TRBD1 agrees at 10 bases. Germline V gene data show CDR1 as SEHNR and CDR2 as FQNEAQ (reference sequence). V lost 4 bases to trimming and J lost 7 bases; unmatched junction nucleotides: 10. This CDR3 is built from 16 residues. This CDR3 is CASSSGLGTGDQPQHF. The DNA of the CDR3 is TGTGCCAGCAGCTCTGGACTCGGGACAGGGGACCAGCCCCAGCATTTT.

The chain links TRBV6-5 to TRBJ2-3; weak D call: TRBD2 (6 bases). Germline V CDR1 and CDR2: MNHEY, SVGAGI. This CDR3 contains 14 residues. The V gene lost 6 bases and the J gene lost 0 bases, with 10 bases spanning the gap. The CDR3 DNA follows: TGTGCCAGCAGACGGGACTCTAGCACAGATACGCAGTATTTT. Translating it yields CASRRDSSTDTQYF.

CDR3 sequence reads: CASSALVGANYGYTF. The CDR3 DNA reads TGTGCCAGCAGCGCATTAGTAGGAGCTAACTATGGCTACACCTTC. V gene TRBV9 combines with J gene TRBJ1-2, with D unresolved. The CDR3 covers 15 residues. Germline loops: CDR1 SGDLS, CDR2 YYNGEE. Trimming pared 3 bases from V and 0 bases from J, leaving 12 bases between.

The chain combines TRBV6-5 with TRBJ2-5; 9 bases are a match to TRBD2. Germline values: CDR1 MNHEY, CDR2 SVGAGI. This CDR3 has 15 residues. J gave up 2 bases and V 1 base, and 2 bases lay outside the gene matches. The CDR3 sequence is CASSYLTSGQETQYF. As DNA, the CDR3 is TGTGCCAGCAGTTACTTGACTAGCGGACAAGAGACCCAGTACTTC.

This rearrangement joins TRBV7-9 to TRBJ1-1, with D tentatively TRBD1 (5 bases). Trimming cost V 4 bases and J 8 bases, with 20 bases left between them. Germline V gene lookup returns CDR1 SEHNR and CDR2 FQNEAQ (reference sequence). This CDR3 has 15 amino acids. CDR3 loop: CASSSGRIQDPEAFF. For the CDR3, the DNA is TGTGCCAGCAGCTCCGGGCGGATACAGGATCCGGAAGCTTTCTTT.

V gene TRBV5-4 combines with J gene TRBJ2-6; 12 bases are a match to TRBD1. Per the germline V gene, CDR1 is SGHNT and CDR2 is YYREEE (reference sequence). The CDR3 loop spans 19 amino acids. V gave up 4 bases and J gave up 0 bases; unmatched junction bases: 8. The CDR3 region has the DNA TGTGCCAGCAGCGCCGGGACAGGGGGCGCCCCCTCTGGGGCCAACGTCCTGACTTTC. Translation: CASSAGTGGAPSGANVLTF. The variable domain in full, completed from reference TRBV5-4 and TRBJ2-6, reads ETGVTQSPTHLIKTRGQQVTLRCSSQSGHNTVSWYQQALGQGPQFIFQYYREEENGRGNFPPRFSGLQFPNYSSELNVNALELDDSALYLCASSAGTGGAPSGANVLTFGAGSRLTVL.

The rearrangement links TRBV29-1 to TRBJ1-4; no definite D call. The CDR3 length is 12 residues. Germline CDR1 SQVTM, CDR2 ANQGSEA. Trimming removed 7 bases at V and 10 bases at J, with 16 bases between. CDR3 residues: CSGGPREGKLFF. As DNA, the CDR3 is TGCAGCGGCGGGCCCCGAGAAGGAAAACTGTTTTTT.

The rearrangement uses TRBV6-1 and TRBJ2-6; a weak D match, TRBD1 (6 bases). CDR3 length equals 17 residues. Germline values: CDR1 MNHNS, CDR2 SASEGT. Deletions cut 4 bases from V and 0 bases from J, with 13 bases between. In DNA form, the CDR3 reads TGTGCCAGCAGTGTACAGGGCGGCGACTCTGGGGCCAACGTCCTGACTTTC. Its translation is CASSVQGGDSGANVLTF.

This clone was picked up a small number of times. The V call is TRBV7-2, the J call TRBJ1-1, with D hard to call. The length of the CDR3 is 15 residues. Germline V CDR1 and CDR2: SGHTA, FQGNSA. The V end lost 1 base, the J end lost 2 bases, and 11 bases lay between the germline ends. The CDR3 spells CASSLGAEGNTEAFF. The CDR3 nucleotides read TGTGCCAGCAGCTTAGGGGCGGAGGGAAACACTGAAGCTTTCTTT.

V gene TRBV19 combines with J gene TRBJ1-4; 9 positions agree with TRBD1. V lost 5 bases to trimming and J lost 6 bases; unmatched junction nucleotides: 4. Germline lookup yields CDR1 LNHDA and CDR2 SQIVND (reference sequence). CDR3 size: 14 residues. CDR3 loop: CASSLQGADEKLFF. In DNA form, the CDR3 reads TGTGCCAGTAGTCTACAGGGGGCTGATGAAAAACTGTTTTTT.

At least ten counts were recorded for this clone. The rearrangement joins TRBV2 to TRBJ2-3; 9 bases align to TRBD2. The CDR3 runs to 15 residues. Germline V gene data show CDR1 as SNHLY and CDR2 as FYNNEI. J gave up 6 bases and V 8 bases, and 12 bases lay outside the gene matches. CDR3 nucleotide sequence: TGTGCCAGCCAACAGGCGGGGGGGCCGGTGGATACGCAGTATTTT. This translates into CASQQAGGPVDTQYF. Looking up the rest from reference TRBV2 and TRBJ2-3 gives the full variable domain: EPEVTQTPSHQVTQMGQEVILRCVPISNHLYFYWYRQILGQKVEFLVSFYNNEISEKSEIFDDQFSVERPDGSNFTLKIRSTKLEDSAMYFCASQQAGGPVDTQYFGPGTRLTVL.

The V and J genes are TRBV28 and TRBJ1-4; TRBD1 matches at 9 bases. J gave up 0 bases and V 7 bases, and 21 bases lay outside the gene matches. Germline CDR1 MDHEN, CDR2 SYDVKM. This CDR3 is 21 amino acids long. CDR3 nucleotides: TGTGCCAGCAAGACCAGATTTTCACGGACAGGGGTGACCCCAACTAATGAAAAACTGTTTTTT. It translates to CASKTRFSRTGVTPTNEKLFF.

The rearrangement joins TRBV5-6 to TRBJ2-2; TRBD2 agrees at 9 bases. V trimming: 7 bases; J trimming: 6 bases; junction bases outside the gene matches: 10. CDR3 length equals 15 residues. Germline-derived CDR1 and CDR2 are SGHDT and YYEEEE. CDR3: CASGWVAGDPGELFF. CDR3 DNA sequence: TGTGCCAGCGGCTGGGTAGCGGGGGATCCCGGGGAGCTGTTTTTT. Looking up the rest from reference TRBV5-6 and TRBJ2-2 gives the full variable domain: DAGVTQSPTHLIKTRGQQVTLRCSPKSGHDTVSWYQQALGQGPQFIFQYYEEEERQRGNFPDRFSGHQFPNYSSELNVNALLLGDSALYLCASGWVAGDPGELFFGEGSRLTVL.

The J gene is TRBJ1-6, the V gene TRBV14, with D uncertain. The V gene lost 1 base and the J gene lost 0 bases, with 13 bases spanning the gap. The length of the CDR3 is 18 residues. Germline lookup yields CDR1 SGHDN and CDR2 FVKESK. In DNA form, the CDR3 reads TGTGCCAGCAGCCAAGGAGGGCCTCTAGGCTCCTATAATTCACCCCTCCACTTT. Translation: CASSQGGPLGSYNSPLHF.

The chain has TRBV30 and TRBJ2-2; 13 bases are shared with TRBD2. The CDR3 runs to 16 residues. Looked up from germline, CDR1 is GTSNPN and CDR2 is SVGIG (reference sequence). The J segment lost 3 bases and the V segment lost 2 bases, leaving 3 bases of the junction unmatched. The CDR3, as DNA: TGTGCCTGGAGTAGCGGACTAGCGGGGGACACCGGGGAGCTGTTTTTT. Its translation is CAWSSGLAGDTGELFF.

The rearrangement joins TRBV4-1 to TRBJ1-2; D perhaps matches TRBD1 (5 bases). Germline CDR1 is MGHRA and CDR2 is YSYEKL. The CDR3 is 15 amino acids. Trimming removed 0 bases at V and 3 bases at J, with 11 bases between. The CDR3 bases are TGCGCCAGCAGCCAAGACAGGGAATCCGACTATGGCTACACCTTC. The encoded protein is CASSQDRESDYGYTF.

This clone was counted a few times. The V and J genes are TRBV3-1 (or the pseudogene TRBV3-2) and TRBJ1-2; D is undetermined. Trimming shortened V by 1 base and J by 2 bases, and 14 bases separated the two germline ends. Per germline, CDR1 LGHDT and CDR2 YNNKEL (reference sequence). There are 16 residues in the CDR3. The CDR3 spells CASSQGFQHENYGYTF. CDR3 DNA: TGTGCCAGCAGCCAAGGATTCCAACATGAAAACTATGGCTACACCTTC.

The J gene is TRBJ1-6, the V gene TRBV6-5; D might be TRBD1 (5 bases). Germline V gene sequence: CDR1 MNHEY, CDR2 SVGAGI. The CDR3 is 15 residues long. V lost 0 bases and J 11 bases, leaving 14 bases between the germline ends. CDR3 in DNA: TGTGCCAGCAGTTACTCTACCGGGACTCGGGCACCCCTCCACTTT. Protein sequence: CASSYSTGTRAPLHF.

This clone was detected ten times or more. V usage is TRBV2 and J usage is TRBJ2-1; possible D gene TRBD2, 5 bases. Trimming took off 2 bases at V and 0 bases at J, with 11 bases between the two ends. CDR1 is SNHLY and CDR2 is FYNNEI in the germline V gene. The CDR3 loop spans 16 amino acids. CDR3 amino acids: CASSESTGSSYNEQFF. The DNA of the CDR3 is TGTGCCAGCAGTGAAAGCACGGGGAGCTCCTACAATGAGCAGTTCTTC.

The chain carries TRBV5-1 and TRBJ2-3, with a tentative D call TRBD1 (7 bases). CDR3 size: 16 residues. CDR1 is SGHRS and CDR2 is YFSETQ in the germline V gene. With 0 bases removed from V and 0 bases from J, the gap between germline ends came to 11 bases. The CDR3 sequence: CASSLGGDSSTDTQYF. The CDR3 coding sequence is TGCGCCAGCAGCTTGGGCGGGGACAGTAGCACAGATACGCAGTATTTT.

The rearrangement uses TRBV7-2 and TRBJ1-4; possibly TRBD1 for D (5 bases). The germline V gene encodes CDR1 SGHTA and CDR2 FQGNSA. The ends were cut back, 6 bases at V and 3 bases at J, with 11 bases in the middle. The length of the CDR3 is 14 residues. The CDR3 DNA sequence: TGTGCCAGCAGACAGGACCCCGCTAATGAAAAACTGTTTTTT. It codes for CASRQDPANEKLFF.

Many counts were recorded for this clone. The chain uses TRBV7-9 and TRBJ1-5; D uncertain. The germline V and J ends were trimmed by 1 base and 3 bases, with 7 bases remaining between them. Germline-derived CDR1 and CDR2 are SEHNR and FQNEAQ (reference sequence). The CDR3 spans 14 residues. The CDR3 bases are TGTGCCAGCAGCTTAGGTGGGCTCAATCAGCCCCAGCATTTT. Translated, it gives CASSLGGLNQPQHF.

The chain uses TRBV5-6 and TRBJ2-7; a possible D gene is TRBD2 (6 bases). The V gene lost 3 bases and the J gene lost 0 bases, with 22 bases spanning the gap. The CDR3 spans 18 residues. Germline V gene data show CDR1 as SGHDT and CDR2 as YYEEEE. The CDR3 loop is CASSSTEGRGSSSYEQYV. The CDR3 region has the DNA TGTGCCAGCAGCTCAACCGAAGGCCGGGGGAGCAGCTCCTACGAGCAGTACGTC.

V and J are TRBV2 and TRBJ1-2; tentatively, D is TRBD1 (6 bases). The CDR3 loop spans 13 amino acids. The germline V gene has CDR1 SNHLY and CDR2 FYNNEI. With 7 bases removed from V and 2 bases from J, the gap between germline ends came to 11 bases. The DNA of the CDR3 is TGTGCCAGCACCCCGGGACAAAACTATGGCTACACCTTC. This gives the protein CASTPGQNYGYTF.

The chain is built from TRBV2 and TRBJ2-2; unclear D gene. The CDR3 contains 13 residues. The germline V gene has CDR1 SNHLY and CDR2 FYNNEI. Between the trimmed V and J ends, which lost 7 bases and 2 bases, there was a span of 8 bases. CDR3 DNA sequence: TGTGCCAGCATGCGAACTAACACCGGGGAGCTGTTTTTT. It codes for CASMRTNTGELFF.

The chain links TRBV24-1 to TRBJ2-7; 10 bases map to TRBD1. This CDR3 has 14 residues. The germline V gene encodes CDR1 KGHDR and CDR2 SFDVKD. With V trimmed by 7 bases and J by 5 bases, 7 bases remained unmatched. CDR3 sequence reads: CATRSGTGDHEQYF. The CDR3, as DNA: TGTGCCACCAGATCCGGGACAGGGGACCACGAGCAGTACTTC.

CDR3 in amino acids: CASSLNRIYGYTF. The CDR3 DNA follows: TGTGCCAGCAGTTTGAACAGGATCTATGGCTACACCTTC. The V gene is TRBV28, the J gene TRBJ1-2, with a tentative D call TRBD1 (5 bases). Per germline, CDR1 MDHEN and CDR2 SYDVKM. Trimming took 3 bases from V and 4 from J, leaving 9 bases between them. The CDR3 totals 13 residues.

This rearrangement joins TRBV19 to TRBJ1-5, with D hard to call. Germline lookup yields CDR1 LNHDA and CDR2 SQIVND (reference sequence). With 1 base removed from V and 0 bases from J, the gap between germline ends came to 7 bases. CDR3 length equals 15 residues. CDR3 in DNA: TGTGCCAGTAGTATAGGTATGCGTAGCAATCAGCCCCAGCATTTT. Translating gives CASSIGMRSNQPQHF.

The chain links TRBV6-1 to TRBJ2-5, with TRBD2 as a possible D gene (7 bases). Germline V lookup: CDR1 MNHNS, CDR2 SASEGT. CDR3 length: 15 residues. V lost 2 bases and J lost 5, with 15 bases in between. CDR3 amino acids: CASSELGGAFETQYF. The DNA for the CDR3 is TGTGCCAGCAGTGAACTGGGGGGGGCCTTTGAGACCCAGTACTTC.